A selection of T cell receptor beta chains follows, all from one sample in a study of blood T cell repertoires in COVID-19. The assay was immunoSEQ multiplex PCR, and TCRdb's table has in-frame clones only and misses some. Found here are about 170,000 clones, around 85% of them singletons; the top ten hold 1.2%. The sample comprised peripheral blood. The receptors derive from a man aged 60 to 69 who had recovered from COVID-19. Each CDR3 is given with its conserved first and last residue. A D gene is named only where the DNA matches it firmly. Clone sizes are given selectively: once, few, many, or a class where the clone is expanded.

NA	TRBJ2-2	TRBV11-3	NA	CASSLAPQGGTRTGELFF	TGTGCCAGCAGCTTAGCCCCACAGGGAGGGACGAGAACCGGGGAGCTGTTTTTT
NA	TRBJ1-1	TRBV5-1	NA	CASSLVPGVANTEAFF	TGCGCCAGCAGCTTGGTTCCAGGGGTGGCAAACACTGAAGCTTTCTTT
NA	TRBJ2-7	TRBV3-1/TRBV3-2	NA	CASSPRQVTRGEQYF	TGTGCCAGCAGCCCCCGACAGGTCACGAGGGGTGAGCAGTACTTC
TRBD1	TRBJ2-7	TRBV7-2	once	CASRRNQVGTGGYEQYF	TGTGCCAGCAGAAGAAACCAAGTTGGGACAGGGGGCTACGAGCAGTACTTC
NA	TRBJ1-2	TRBV19	NA	CASSIGRVGYTF	TGTGCCAGTAGTATCGGTCGAGTCGGCTACACCTTC
TRBD2	TRBJ2-2	TRBV19	few	CASSSGGGATASNTGELFF	TGTGCCAGTAGTTCGGGGGGAGGGGCGACGGCCTCGAACACCGGGGAGCTGTTTTTT
TRBD1	TRBJ2-2	TRBV2	NA	CASSEGQGNTGELFF	TGTGCCAGCAGCGAAGGACAGGGGAACACCGGGGAGCTGTTTTTT
TRBD2	TRBJ2-3	TRBV7-9	NA	CASSSLVGGGALEQYF	TGTGCCAGCAGCTCCCTCGTGGGCGGGGGGGCTTTGGAGCAGTATTTT
NA	TRBJ1-1	TRBV2	NA	CASSQGFGTEAFF	TGTGCCAGCAGTCAGGGTTTTGGCACTGAAGCTTTCTTT
TRBD1	TRBJ1-4	TRBV5-1	NA	CASSYAGTGGEKLFF	TGCGCCAGTTCTTATGCCGGGACAGGGGGGGAAAAACTGTTTTTT
NA	TRBJ2-5	TRBV6-5	few	CASSYAQTAMGETQYF	TGTGCCAGCAGTTACGCACAGACCGCGATGGGAGAGACCCAGTACTTC
NA	TRBJ1-2	TRBV29-1	NA	CSVDGIGDYGYTF	TGCAGCGTTGACGGTATAGGGGACTATGGCTACACCTTC
TRBD1	TRBJ1-2	TRBV30	NA	CAWSLQGNYGYTF	TGTGCCTGGAGCTTACAGGGGAACTATGGCTACACCTTC
NA	TRBJ2-3	TRBV25-1	NA	CASSDGDINSQDTQYF	TGTGCCAGCAGTGATGGCGACATCAACTCGCAGGATACGCAGTATTTT
NA	TRBJ1-5	TRBV7-2	NA	CASSLGAMAVNQPQHF	TGTGCCAGCAGTCTTGGGGCAATGGCAGTTAATCAGCCCCAGCATTTT
TRBD1	TRBJ1-2	TRBV5-1	NA	CASSPGGGTGGRDGYTF	TGCGCCAGCAGCCCCGGTGGGGGGACAGGGGGCAGAGATGGCTACACCTTC
NA	TRBJ1-5	TRBV7-8	NA	CASSLAQLRPQHF	TGTGCCAGCAGCTTAGCCCAACTACGGCCCCAGCATTTT
NA	TRBJ2-7	TRBV18	NA	CASSPLPLGGEQYF	TGTGCCAGCTCACCCCTCCCCCTAGGGGGCGAGCAGTACTTC
NA	TRBJ1-2	TRBV7-2	few	CASSLATGSGYGYTF	TGTGCCAGCAGCTTAGCCACGGGGTCGGGCTATGGCTACACCTTC
TRBD2	TRBJ2-4	TRBV4-1	NA	CASSQDPRGLGKNIQYF	TGCGCCAGCAGCCAAGATCCTCGGGGACTAGGCAAAAACATTCAGTACTTC
NA	TRBJ2-5	TRBV11-2	NA	CASSFQQKETQYF	TGTGCCAGCAGCTTTCAACAGAAAGAGACCCAGTACTTC
TRBD1	TRBJ1-2	TRBV10-3	NA	CAISGATGVEGYTF	TGTGCCATCAGTGGGGCAACAGGGGTAGAGGGCTACACCTTC
NA	TRBJ2-7	TRBV5-4	NA	CASSLGGRRPYEQYF	TGTGCCAGCAGCTTGGGAGGTCGGCGACCTTACGAGCAGTACTTC
NA	TRBJ1-2	TRBV11-2	NA	CASSLDPTGRGVGYTF	TGTGCCAGCAGCTTAGATCCTACAGGACGGGGGGTTGGCTACACCTTC
TRBD1	TRBJ1-2	TRBV5-1	NA	CASSLGQGGNYGYTF	TGCGCCAGCAGCTTGGGACAGGGAGGCAACTATGGCTACACCTTC
NA	TRBJ2-1	TRBV21-1	once	CASIGGAAVNEQFF	TGTGCCAGCATAGGGGGGGCGGCAGTCAATGAGCAGTTCTTC
TRBD1	TRBJ1-2	TRBV18	few	CASSHQGGQGSYGYTF	TGTGCCAGCTCACATCAGGGCGGACAGGGGTCCTATGGCTACACCTTC
TRBD1	TRBJ1-2	TRBV4-2	few	CASSQDRAGGYGYTF	TGTGCCAGCAGCCAAGATCGAGCAGGGGGCTATGGCTACACCTTC
NA	TRBJ1-1	TRBV30	NA	CAWGRATEAFF	TGTGCCTGGGGCAGGGCGACTGAAGCTTTCTTT
NA	TRBJ1-2	TRBV5-4	NA	CASSPDRVDGYTF	TGTGCCAGCAGCCCGGACAGAGTGGATGGCTACACCTTC
NA	TRBJ2-3	TRBV4-3	NA	CASSQVTSNTDTQYF	TGCGCCAGCAGCCAAGTAACGTCTAACACAGATACGCAGTATTTT
NA	TRBJ2-3	TRBV30	NA	CAWRGTGEADTQYF	TGTGCCTGGAGGGGAACAGGGGAGGCAGATACGCAGTATTTT
NA	TRBJ1-2	TRBV14	NA	CASSSSRGSNYGYTF	TGTGCCAGCAGCTCCTCTCGGGGGTCCAACTATGGCTACACCTTC
TRBD1	TRBJ2-5	TRBV23-1	NA	CARGCRDRIQSWMKETQYF	TGCGCCAGGGGATGCCGGGACAGGATACAGTCTTGGATGAAAGAGACCCAGTACTTC
TRBD1	TRBJ1-2	TRBV3-1/TRBV3-2	NA	CASSQGGQSLYGYTF	TGTGCCAGCAGCCAAGGGGGACAGAGCCTCTATGGCTACACCTTC
TRBD2	TRBJ2-3	TRBV3-1/TRBV3-2	NA	CASSQEERGGQYF	TGTGCCAGCAGCCAAGAGGAGCGGGGGGGGCAGTATTTT
NA	TRBJ1-1	TRBV2	NA	CASRPGTPNTEAFF	TGTGCCAGCAGACCCGGGACACCGAACACTGAAGCTTTCTTT
TRBD1	TRBJ2-5	TRBV5-1	NA	CASSTGQGRRETQYF	TGCGCCAGCAGCACCGGACAGGGAAGGCGAGAGACCCAGTACTTC
NA	TRBJ1-2	TRBV7-9	NA	CASSVGLGRGYGYTF	TGTGCCAGCAGCGTAGGGTTGGGCAGGGGATATGGCTACACCTTC
TRBD1	TRBJ1-5	TRBV3-1/TRBV3-2	NA	CASSPGTGKDQPQHF	TGTGCCAGCAGCCCCGGGACAGGGAAAGATCAGCCCCAGCATTTT
NA	TRBJ1-1	TRBV4-2	many	CASSQGIQEGEAFF	TGTGCCAGCAGCCAAGGGATTCAGGAAGGTGAAGCTTTCTTT
TRBD1	TRBJ2-2	TRBV9	once	CASSEGTGETGELFF	TGTGCCAGCAGCGAGGGGACAGGGGAAACCGGGGAGCTGTTTTTT